Only a few counts were recorded for the clone carrying this T cell receptor beta chain. Its antigen is not identified. This sample is part of a study of beta chain features in type 1 diabetes. Study-level findings and limits: Shortening that was moderate but significant affected the TCRB CDR3s of Type 1 diabetes patients in all four CD4+ subsets. The similarity of naive, central memory and Treg TCRB repertoires appeared greater among patients than among healthy donors.

With 2 bases clipped from V and 4 bases from J, the junction kept 12 bases outside the gene matches. There are 17 residues in the CDR3. CDR1 and CDR2 from the germline V gene are SGHTA and FQGTGA. Central memory, naive, regulatory and stem cell-like memory CD4+ cells were sorted by CD45RO/CCR7/CD25/CD127/CD95/CD27. The authors reverse transcribed all of the isolated RNA, so sequencing captured expressed TCRB transcripts. The protocol was immunoSEQ multiplex PCR, while the TCRdb copy is restricted to in-frame clones and leaves out a portion. There are a few hundred thousand clones in the sample; around an eighth occur only once, and 0.008% to 0.011% lies in the top ten.

This clonotype originated in a woman between 18 and 30 years old with type 1 diabetes. The rearrangement uses TRBV7-3 and TRBJ2-3, with TRBD2 matching 7 bases. Source material: naive CD4+ T cells from blood. The CDR3 loop reads CASSLGLRVAGSDTQYF. The CDR3 coding sequence is TGTGCCAGCAGCTTAGGTCTGAGGGTAGCGGGTTCAGATACGCAGTATTTT.